The 12 T cell receptor beta chains given below trace back to one sample, sequenced in a study of shared clonotypes between healthy human individuals. Assay: immunoSEQ multiplex PCR; the TCRdb copy retains only in-frame clones and omits some. The sample records hundreds of thousands of clones, 72% being singletons. Sequenced sample: memory CD4+ T cells sorted from blood. Specified subset: CD45RA-negative fraction. The source is a woman in her 30s in good health.

This clone was recorded only once. The rearrangement uses TRBV5-6 and TRBJ2-3; perhaps TRBD2 as D (5 bases). This CDR3 has 16 amino acids. The germline CDR1 and CDR2 sequences are SGHDT and YYEEEE. V was pared by 5 bases and J by 5 bases, with 21 bases between. CDR3 sequence reads: CASRSGKAPLRDTQYF. In DNA form, the CDR3 reads TGTGCCAGCAGGTCCGGGAAGGCTCCACTAAGAGATACGCAGTATTTT.

The chain links TRBV4-2 to TRBJ1-2; 12 nucleotides agree with TRBD1. The CDR3 has 18 residues. CDR1 is LGHNA and CDR2 is YNFKEQ in the germline V gene. The junction had 9 bases not matched to a gene; V was cut back by 0 bases and J by 4 bases. The CDR3 nucleotides are TGTGCCAGCAGCCAAGATTTGCGCGGGACAGGGGGCGCCTATGGCTACACCTTC. Its protein is CASSQDLRGTGGAYGYTF.

The rearrangement links TRBV7-9 to TRBJ2-1; 8 bases match TRBD2. Germline CDR1 reads SEHNR; CDR2 reads FQNEAQ (reference sequence). V gave up 4 bases and J gave up 5 bases; unmatched junction bases: 7. The CDR3 sequence is 15 residues long. The CDR3 sequence is CASSSFGSGNNEQFF. The CDR3 coding sequence is TGTGCCAGCAGCTCCTTTGGTAGCGGGAACAATGAGCAGTTCTTC.

The table lists this clone with a few counts. CDR3 sequence (DNA): TGTGCCAGCTCACCAGAGCCTAGCGGGAACTACGAGCAGTACTTC. Amino acids: CASSPEPSGNYEQYF. The gene calls are TRBV18 and TRBJ2-7, with 9 bases fitting TRBD2. Germline assignment: CDR1 KGHSH and CDR2 LQKENI. This CDR3 is 15 amino acids long. V trimming: 2 bases; J trimming: 3 bases; junction bases outside the gene matches: 5.

The chain carries TRBV15 and TRBJ2-1, with D unclear. Looked up from germline, CDR1 is LNHNV and CDR2 is YYDKDF (reference sequence). CDR3 size: 13 residues. Trimming removed 8 bases from V and 6 bases from J, with 14 bases in between. This CDR3 is CATSQRTPNEQFF. CDR3 DNA sequence: TGTGCCACCTCCCAAAGGACCCCCAATGAGCAGTTCTTC.

This chain links TRBV4-2 with TRBJ2-3; D is uncertain. CDR1 is LGHNA and CDR2 is YNFKEQ in the germline V gene. V lost 0 bases, J lost 2 bases, and 3 bases lay in between. The CDR3 loop spans 13 amino acids. The CDR3 reads CASSQEFTDTQYF. The CDR3 nucleotides read TGTGCCAGCAGCCAAGAGTTCACAGATACGCAGTATTTT.

This CDR3 reads CASSYSPGPYEQYF. The CDR3 nucleotides are TGTGCCAGCAGTTACTCGCCGGGCCCTTACGAGCAGTACTTC. V gene TRBV6-5 combines with J gene TRBJ2-7, with D uncertain. The germline V gene encodes CDR1 MNHEY and CDR2 SVGAGI. The V gene lost 0 bases and the J gene lost 4 bases, with 10 bases spanning the gap. This CDR3 region has 14 residues.

The V and J genes are TRBV4-1 and TRBJ1-4; possible D gene TRBD1, 6 bases. The V and J ends lost 0 bases and 1 base respectively, with 12 bases between them. This CDR3 has 17 residues. Germline CDR1 is MGHRA and CDR2 is YSYEKL. This chain's CDR3 is CASSQEGGLLTNEKLFF. The CDR3 nucleotides read TGCGCCAGCAGCCAAGAAGGGGGTTTGTTAACTAATGAAAAACTGTTTTTT.

The chain joins TRBV5-1 to TRBJ2-1, with D possibly being TRBD1 (5 bases). In germline, CDR1 is SGHRS, CDR2 YFSETQ. V was shortened by 4 bases and J by 0 bases, with 14 bases between the two germline ends. This CDR3 contains 16 residues. This chain's CDR3 is CASSHPDTGSYNEQFF. The CDR3 DNA reads as TGCGCCAGCAGCCACCCGGACACAGGCTCCTACAATGAGCAGTTCTTC. Full variable domain (remainder filled in from reference TRBV5-1 and TRBJ2-1): KAGVTQTPRYLIKTRGQQVTLSCSPISGHRSVSWYQQTPGQGLQFLFEYFSETQRNKGNFPGRFSGRQFSNSRSEMNVSTLELGDSALYLCASSHPDTGSYNEQFFGPGTRLTVL.

Worth noting for this clone: The same CDR3 also results from other DNA sequences found in this sample. V is TRBV2 and J is TRBJ2-1; the match to TRBD2 covers 11 bases. Germline CDR1 and CDR2: SNHLY and FYNNEI. This CDR3 is built from 14 residues. After removal of 8 bases from V and 4 bases from J, the junction contained 4 bases not matched to a gene. The CDR3: CASGGTSGYNEQFF. CDR3 DNA sequence: TGTGCCAGCGGAGGGACTAGCGGTTACAATGAGCAGTTCTTC.

The chain couples TRBV30 to TRBJ1-2, with unresolved D. Germline V lookup: CDR1 GTSNPN, CDR2 SVGIG (reference sequence). V lost 0 bases to trimming and J lost 7 bases, with 15 bases between them. This CDR3 is 14 amino acids long. The CDR3 reads CAWSVLPERAGYTF. CDR3 sequence (DNA): TGTGCCTGGAGTGTACTCCCGGAGAGGGCTGGCTACACCTTC.

The chain links TRBV29-1 to TRBJ1-1; 8 bases fit TRBD1. V was clipped by 2 bases and J by 1 base; unmatched bases: 0. Per the germline V gene, CDR1 is SQVTM and CDR2 is ANQGSEA. CDR3 length: 13 amino acids. CDR3 coding DNA: TGCAGCGTTGAAACAGGGGGGAACACTGAAGCTTTCTTT. Translation: CSVETGGNTEAFF.